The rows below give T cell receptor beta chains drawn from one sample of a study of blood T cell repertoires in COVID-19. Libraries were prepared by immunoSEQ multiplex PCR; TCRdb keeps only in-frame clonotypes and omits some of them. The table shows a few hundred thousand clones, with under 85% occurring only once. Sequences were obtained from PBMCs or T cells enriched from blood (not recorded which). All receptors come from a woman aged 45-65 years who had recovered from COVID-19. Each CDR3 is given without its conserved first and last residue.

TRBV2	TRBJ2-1	ASSEEDRVYNEQF
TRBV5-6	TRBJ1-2	ASSLNTGREGGYT
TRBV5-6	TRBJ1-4	ASSPDRGQPNEKLF
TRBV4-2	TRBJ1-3	ASSQGPGGPGNTIY
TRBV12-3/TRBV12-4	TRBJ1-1	ASSFLAEAF
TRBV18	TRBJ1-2	ASSPLGQGDRTYGYT
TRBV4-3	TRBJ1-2	ASSLLGSNGYT
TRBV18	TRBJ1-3	ASSPPPVISGSGNTIY
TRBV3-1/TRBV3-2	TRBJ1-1	ASSPQRDTEAF
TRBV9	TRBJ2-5	ASSVSLSQETQY
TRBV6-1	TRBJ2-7	ASSEGLAGTRDEQY
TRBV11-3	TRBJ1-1	ASSRSGDTEAF
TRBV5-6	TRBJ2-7	ASRVRQSYEQY
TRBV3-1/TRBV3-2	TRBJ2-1	ASSQRGGGQF
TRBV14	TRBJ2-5	ASSQGGETQY
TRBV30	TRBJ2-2	AWSVQGSYTGELF
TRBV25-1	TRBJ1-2	ASSPPGGYGYT
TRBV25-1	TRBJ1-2	ASSGAGNYGYT
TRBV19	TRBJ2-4	ASSWREFGKNIQY
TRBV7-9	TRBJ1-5	ASSGRTGDSNQPQH
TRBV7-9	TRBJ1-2	ASSSTLLRQGAQDGYT
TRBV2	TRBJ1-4	ASMGQGLINEKLF
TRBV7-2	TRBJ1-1	ASSSDRNTEAF
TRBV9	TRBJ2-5	ASSVGISRETQY
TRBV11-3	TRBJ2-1	ASSLEGLAPHEQF
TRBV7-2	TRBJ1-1	ASSSTWAGGTEAF
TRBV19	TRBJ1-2	ASSIQGMAGRLGYT
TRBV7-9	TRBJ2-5	ASSLVTGALYAQY
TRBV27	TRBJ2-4	ASSFGSGGKNIQY